Shown below are 14 T cell receptor beta chains from a single sample sequenced in a study of radiotherapy plus CTLA-4 blockade in lung cancer. Generated by immunoSEQ multiplex PCR, the TCRdb table keeps only in-frame clones and is missing some. The table records tens of thousands of clones, about 81% of them present only once. Sequenced here: peripheral blood, sampled from a patient treated with radiotherapy plus ipilimumab. The receptors originated from a human donor with non-small cell lung cancer that progressed on radiotherapy plus ipilimumab.

This chain links TRBV4-3 with TRBJ2-2; 7 nucleotides agree with TRBD2. V lost 8 bases, J lost 4 bases, and 7 bases stayed unmatched. The germline V gene has CDR1 LGHNA and CDR2 YSLEER. This CDR3 is 14 amino acids long. CDR3 sequence: CASGSSGGTGELFF. CDR3 DNA: TGCGCCAGCGGTTCTAGCGGTGGCACCGGGGAGCTGTTTTTT.

CDR3 loop: CASEKISGNTIYF. The CDR3 DNA follows: TGTGCCAGCGAGAAGATCTCTGGAAACACCATATATTTT. V gene TRBV19 combines with J gene TRBJ1-3, with D unclear. CDR3 length: 13 residues. The germline V gene encodes CDR1 LNHDA and CDR2 SQIVND (reference sequence). V lost 9 bases and J 0 bases, leaving 9 bases between the germline ends.

The rearrangement joins TRBV4-2 to TRBJ2-2; TRBD2 matches at 9 bases. This CDR3 contains 16 residues. The J segment lost 6 bases and the V segment lost 4 bases, leaving 9 bases of the junction unmatched. CDR1 is LGHNA and CDR2 is YNFKEQ in the germline V gene. CDR3: CASSRQGLAVSGELFF. The CDR3 DNA sequence: TGTGCCAGCAGCCGACAGGGACTAGCCGTTTCCGGGGAGCTGTTTTTT.

This clone was recorded a few times. The rearrangement uses TRBV2 and TRBJ2-2; 7 bases are a match to TRBD1. The CDR3 is made up of 14 amino acids. The J segment lost 4 bases and the V segment lost 8 bases, leaving 7 bases of the junction unmatched. CDR1 is SNHLY and CDR2 is FYNNEI in the germline V gene. The CDR3 DNA is TGTGCCAGCTCGGGGACAGTAAGCACCGGGGAGCTGTTTTTT. Its translation is CASSGTVSTGELFF.

The chain carries TRBV18 and TRBJ2-1; D perhaps matches TRBD1 (7 bases). Trimming took 3 bases from V and 7 from J, leaving 16 bases between them. This CDR3 contains 15 residues. Germline V lookup: CDR1 KGHSH, CDR2 LQKENI. CDR3 DNA sequence: TGTGCCAGCTCACCCCCCAGGGGGGTTAAAAATGAGCAGTTCTTC. It specifies CASSPPRGVKNEQFF.

The chain combines TRBV2 with TRBJ2-7; D not resolved. The CDR3 totals 14 residues. Germline loops: CDR1 SNHLY, CDR2 FYNNEI. Between the trimmed V and J ends, which lost 2 bases and 0 bases, there was a span of 8 bases. The chain's CDR3 is CASSEIMSSYEQYF. The CDR3 DNA sequence: TGTGCCAGCAGTGAAATTATGAGCTCCTACGAGCAGTACTTC.

In regard to this clone: An end of the junction differs from the germline gene, which may be a read error. V is TRBV2 and J is TRBJ1-4; no firm D call. The CDR3 is 11 residues long. Germline loops: CDR1 SNHLY, CDR2 FYNNEI. The CDR3 reads CASSEGGTTGF. The CDR3 nucleotides read TGTGCCAGCAGTGAAGGCGGTACTACCGGTTTT.

In this sample, this clone turned up a few times. The rearrangement joins TRBV7-9 to TRBJ2-7; no clear D. V was cut by 5 bases and J by 1 base, with 3 bases left in between. The CDR3 consists of 11 residues. Germline V gives CDR1 SEHNR, CDR2 FQNEAQ (reference sequence). The CDR3: CASSTSYEQYF. The CDR3 DNA sequence: TGTGCCAGCAGCACTTCCTACGAGCAGTACTTC.

The rearrangement links TRBV6-5 to TRBJ2-3; 7 positions match TRBD2. The germline gives CDR1 MNHEY, CDR2 SVGAGI. The CDR3 covers 15 residues. Unmatched junction bases numbered 10, after V lost 0 bases and J lost 10 bases. CDR3 coding DNA: TGTGCCAGCAGTTACTCTGGGACTAAGAGATCCCCGCAGTATTTT. Translating it yields CASSYSGTKRSPQYF.

The chain employs TRBV9 and TRBJ1-5; D possibly corresponds to TRBD1 (5 bases). This CDR3 contains 14 residues. V lost 7 bases, J lost 1 base, and 12 bases lay in between. The germline CDR1 and CDR2 sequences are SGDLS and YYNGEE. As DNA, the CDR3 is TGTGCCAGCCTGGGGGGGACGAGCAATCAGCCCCAGCATTTT. This encodes CASLGGTSNQPQHF.

The CDR3 loop is CASSPRGAKDTIYF. CDR3 DNA: TGTGCCAGCTCACCGCGGGGGGCGAAGGACACCATATATTTT. The J gene is TRBJ1-3, the V gene TRBV18, with a tentative D call TRBD1 (6 bases). The CDR3 sequence is 14 residues long. The V and J ends lost 3 bases and 8 bases respectively, with 14 bases between them. Per germline, CDR1 KGHSH and CDR2 LQKENI. Combining the CDR3 with reference TRBV18 and TRBJ1-3 gives the whole variable domain NAGVMQNPRHLVRRRGQEARLRCSPMKGHSHVYWYRQLPEEGLKFMVYLQKENIIDESGMPKERFSAEFPKEGPSILRIQQVVRGDSAAYFCASSPRGAKDTIYFGEGSWLTVV.

The chain recombines TRBV2 with TRBJ1-6; D is unclear. The germline CDR1 and CDR2 sequences are SNHLY and FYNNEI. The length of the CDR3 is 14 residues. The V and J ends lost 5 bases and 2 bases respectively, with 7 bases between them. The CDR3 protein is CASSFSPYNSPLHF. DNA of the CDR3: TGTGCCAGCAGTTTCAGTCCCTATAATTCACCCCTCCACTTT.

The genes are TRBV6-5 and TRBJ2-3, with D maybe TRBD1 (6 bases). The CDR3 length is 16 residues. Germline loops: CDR1 MNHEY, CDR2 SVGAGI. V was trimmed by 0 bases and J by 0 bases, leaving 10 bases between them. CDR3 DNA: TGTGCCAGCAGTTACTCGGGACACCTTAGCACAGATACGCAGTATTTT. It specifies CASSYSGHLSTDTQYF.

The CDR3 protein is CASSNVGQQETQYF. CDR3 nucleotide sequence: TGTGCCAGCAGCAATGTGGGACAGCAAGAGACCCAGTACTTC. V usage is TRBV7-2 and J usage is TRBJ2-5; 7 positions match TRBD1. The V and J ends lost 5 bases and 2 bases, in that order; junction bases with no gene match: 5. The CDR3 loop spans 14 amino acids. CDR1 is SGHTA, CDR2 FQGNSA, per germline. The full variable domain, its missing parts supplied by reference TRBV7-2 and TRBJ2-5, is GAGVSQSPSNKVTEKGKDVELRCDPISGHTALYWYRQSLGQGLEFLIYFQGNSAPDKSGLPSDRFSAERTGGSVSTLTIQRTQQEDSAVYLCASSNVGQQETQYFGPGTRLLVL.